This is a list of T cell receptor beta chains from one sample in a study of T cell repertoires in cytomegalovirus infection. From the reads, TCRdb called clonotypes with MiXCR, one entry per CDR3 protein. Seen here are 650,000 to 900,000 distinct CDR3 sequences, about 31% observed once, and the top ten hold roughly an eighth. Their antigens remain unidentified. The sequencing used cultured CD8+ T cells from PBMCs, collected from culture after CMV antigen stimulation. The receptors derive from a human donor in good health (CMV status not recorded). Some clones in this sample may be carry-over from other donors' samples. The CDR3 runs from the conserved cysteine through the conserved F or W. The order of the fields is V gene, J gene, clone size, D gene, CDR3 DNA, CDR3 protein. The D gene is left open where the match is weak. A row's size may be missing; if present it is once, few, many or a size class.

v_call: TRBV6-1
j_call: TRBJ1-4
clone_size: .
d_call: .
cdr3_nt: TGTGCCAGCAGTTATGGGGGCTCTGCAACTAATGAAAAACTGTTTTTT
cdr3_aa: CASSYGGSATNEKLFF

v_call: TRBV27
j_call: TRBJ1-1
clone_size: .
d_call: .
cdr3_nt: TGTGCCAGCATTAAGGATCTTGAAGCTTTCTTT
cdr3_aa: CASIKDLEAFF

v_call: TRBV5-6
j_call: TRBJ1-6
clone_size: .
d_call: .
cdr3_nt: TGTGCCAGCAGCCCCGACGTCATTTCACCCCTCCACTTT
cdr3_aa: CASSPDVISPLHF

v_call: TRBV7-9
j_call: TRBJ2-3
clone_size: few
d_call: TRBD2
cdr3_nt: TGTGCCAGCAGCTTATTGGGCGGGGGGGGGCAAGCAGATACGCAGTATTTT
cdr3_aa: CASSLLGGGGQADTQYF

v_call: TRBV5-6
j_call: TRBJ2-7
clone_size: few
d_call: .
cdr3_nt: TGTGCCAGCAGCTTCCTGGGGGCCGCCTACGAGCAGTACTTC
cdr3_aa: CASSFLGAAYEQYF

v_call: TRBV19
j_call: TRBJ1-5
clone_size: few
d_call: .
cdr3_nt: TGTGCCAGTAGGGAGACGGGGAAGAGGAATCAGCCCCAGCATTTT
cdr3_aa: CASRETGKRNQPQHF

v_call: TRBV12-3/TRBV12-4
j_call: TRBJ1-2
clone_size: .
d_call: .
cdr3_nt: TGTGCCAGCAGACCCGATAGCATTCGTCCTGGCTACACCTTC
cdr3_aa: CASRPDSIRPGYTF

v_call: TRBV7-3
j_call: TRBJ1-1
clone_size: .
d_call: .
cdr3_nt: TGTGCCAGCAGCTTATATAACGGTCTTCCTTTGAGCTCTGAAGCTTTCTTT
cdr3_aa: CASSLYNGLPLSSEAFF

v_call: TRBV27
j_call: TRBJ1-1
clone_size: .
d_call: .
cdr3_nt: TGTGCCAGCTTCAGGGGCTCCCCGGACACTGAAGCTTTCTTT
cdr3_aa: CASFRGSPDTEAFF

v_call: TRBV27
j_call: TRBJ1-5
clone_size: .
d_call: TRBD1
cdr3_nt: TGTGCCAGCAGTTTATCACGGCAGGGGGCTTCCCAGCCCCAGCATTTT
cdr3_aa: CASSLSRQGASQPQHF